The 23 T cell receptor beta chains in this list originate from one sample, sequenced in a study of naive and memory T cell subsets. The SP2 primer and nested alpha and beta constant region primers amplified ligated cDNA in four rounds. TCRdb ran MiXCR on the 5' RACE reads and lists one entry per CDR3 protein. The repertoire holds some 60,000 distinct CDR3 sequences, with 7.6% as singletons. An oligonucleotide containing a UMI was ligated to the 3' end of TCR cDNA. These receptors all stem from a female donor in good health.

The J gene is TRBJ2-6, the V gene TRBV12-3 or TRBV12-4; D remains unclear. The CDR3 spans 13 residues. V dropped 3 bases and J dropped 2 bases, with 2 bases sitting between them. The CDR3 DNA reads TGTGCCAGCAGTTTTCCTGGGGCCAACGTCCTGACTTTC. Protein sequence: CASSFPGANVLTF.

The chain links TRBV7-2 to TRBJ1-4; D is unresolved. The V and J ends lost 5 bases and 3 bases respectively, with 13 bases between them. The CDR3 consists of 15 residues. The germline gives CDR1 SGHTA, CDR2 FQGNSA. CDR3 region: CASSTPGRANEKLFF. In DNA, the CDR3 is TGTGCCAGCAGCACTCCCGGAAGGGCTAATGAAAAACTGTTTTTT.

This clonotype was detected a few times. This chain links TRBV2 with TRBJ2-2; D uncertain. V gave up 5 bases and J gave up 3 bases, with 1 base separating them. Germline loops: CDR1 SNHLY, CDR2 FYNNEI. The CDR3 totals 11 residues. The CDR3 spells CASSYTGELFF. CDR3 coding DNA: TGTGCCAGCAGTTACACCGGGGAGCTGTTTTTT.

Many counts were recorded for this clonotype. CDR3 nucleotide sequence: TGCAGCGTACGGGACGGACAGATCTATGGCTACACCTTC. Translated: CSVRDGQIYGYTF. The V gene is TRBV29-1, the J gene TRBJ1-2, with D perhaps TRBD1 (6 bases). This CDR3 region has 13 residues. The germline CDR1 and CDR2 sequences are SQVTM and ANQGSEA. Trimming left V 6 bases short and J 4 bases short, with 15 bases between.

The table lists this clonotype with a few counts. CDR3 in DNA: TGTGCCAGCAGCTTAAAAGACGGGGCAGTAAACGAGCAGTACTTC. Translating it yields CASSLKDGAVNEQYF. The gene calls are TRBV5-4 and TRBJ2-7; TRBD1 or TRBD2 may be the D gene (5 bases each). The V and J ends lost 2 bases and 5 bases respectively, with 17 bases between them. The CDR3 loop spans 15 amino acids. Germline V gene data show CDR1 as SGHNT and CDR2 as YYREEE (reference sequence).

This clonotype came up many times. V is TRBV10-3 and J is TRBJ1-2; 8 nucleotides align to TRBD1. There are 13 residues in the CDR3. V shed 7 bases, J shed 6 bases, and the junction held 7 bases outside the gene matches. Germline V gene data show CDR1 as ENHRY and CDR2 as SYGVKD. CDR3: CAITRGPSNGYTF. CDR3 in DNA: TGTGCCATCACCAGGGGGCCAAGTAATGGCTACACCTTC.

This clonotype has ten or more counts. This chain links TRBV21-1 with TRBJ1-5. TRBV21-1 is a listed pseudogene. CDR3 size: 16 residues. The CDR3 region is CASSKAQAHSNQPQHF. CDR3 DNA sequence: TGTGCCAGCAGCAAAGCCCAGGCCCACTCTAATCAGCCCCAGCATTTT.

This clonotype showed up many times. The chain links TRBV12-3 or TRBV12-4 to TRBJ1-1; D not resolved. This CDR3 is 14 amino acids long. The V end was cut by 7 bases, the J end by 2 bases, with 14 bases between. The CDR3, as DNA: TGTGCCAGCACCCTCAGCGTAACAAACACTGAAGCTTTCTTT. It encodes CASTLSVTNTEAFF.

Turning to this clonotype: This could be a read error, since a much larger clone is one nucleotide away. This chain joins TRBV27 and TRBJ1-2; D gene unclear. CDR1 MNHEY and CDR2 SMNVEV come from the germline V gene (reference sequence). This CDR3 contains 14 residues. CDR3 DNA sequence: TGTGCCAGCAGTTTCGGGAACAGCAAGTATGGCGACACCTTC. Amino acid sequence: CASSFGNSKYGDTF.

The chain recombines TRBV12-3 or TRBV12-4 with TRBJ2-3; no definite D call. The ends were cut back, 5 bases at V and 6 bases at J, with 15 bases in the middle. The CDR3 contains 14 residues. CDR3 region: CASSLTSLADTQYF. The CDR3 region has the DNA TGTGCCAGCAGTCTAACCTCCCTTGCCGATACGCAGTATTTT.

Ten or more counts support this clonotype. This chain links TRBV6-6 with TRBJ1-1; perhaps TRBD1 as D (5 bases). V lost 8 bases, J lost 6 bases, and 19 bases lay in between. Looked up from germline, CDR1 is MNHNY and CDR2 is SVGAGI (reference sequence). CDR3 size: 14 residues. The CDR3 sequence: CASVGGVMGAEAFF. In DNA, the CDR3 is TGTGCCAGCGTGGGAGGGGTGATGGGGGCTGAAGCTTTCTTT.

Of note for this clonotype: This may stem from a read error, because a much larger clone lies one nucleotide away. CDR3 region: CASTNLGTGNSPLHF. Here the CDR3 DNA reads TGTGCCAGTACCAACCTCGGGACAGGGAATTCACCCCTCCACTTT. The rearrangement uses TRBV19 and TRBJ1-6; 9 nucleotides align to TRBD1. Germline V gives CDR1 LNHDA, CDR2 SQIVND (reference sequence). Unmatched junction bases numbered 8, after V lost 7 bases and J lost 7 bases. There are 15 residues in the CDR3.

This clonotype was counted at least ten times. The J gene is TRBJ2-1, the V gene TRBV7-2, with D perhaps given as TRBD1 or TRBD2 (6 bases each). V was clipped by 5 bases and J by 7 bases, with 15 bases between them. There are 14 residues in the CDR3. Germline V gives CDR1 SGHTA, CDR2 FQGNSA. For the CDR3, the DNA is TGTGCCAGCAGCCGACAGGAGGGTAAAAATGAGCAGTTCTTC. It translates to CASSRQEGKNEQFF.

This clonotype was detected ten times or more. This chain joins TRBV7-2 and TRBJ2-2; D may be TRBD1 or TRBD2 (6 bases each). Germline V CDR1 and CDR2: SGHTA, FQGNSA. The CDR3 loop spans 15 amino acids. The ends were cut back, 0 bases at V and 4 bases at J, with 9 bases in the middle. The CDR3 protein is CASSLAGGGTGELFF. The CDR3 DNA reads as TGTGCCAGCAGCTTAGCGGGGGGCGGCACCGGGGAGCTGTTTTTT. The full variable domain, completed using reference TRBV7-2 and TRBJ2-2, is GAGVSQSPSNKVTEKGKDVELRCDPISGHTALYWYRQSLGQGLEFLIYFQGNSAPDKSGLPSDRFSAERTGGSVSTLTIQRTQQEDSAVYLCASSLAGGGTGELFFGEGSRLTVL.

The table lists this clonotype with many counts. The V call is TRBV20-1, the J call TRBJ1-2; D is unclear. CDR3 length: 11 amino acids. Trimming took off 3 bases at V and 6 bases at J, with 8 bases between the two ends. CDR1 is DFQATT, CDR2 SNEGSKA, per germline (reference sequence). The CDR3 DNA is TGCAGTGCTAGGACAAAGCATGGCTACACCTTC. Translating gives CSARTKHGYTF.

The chain employs TRBV7-2 and TRBJ1-4; D remains unclear. Germline CDR1 SGHTA, CDR2 FQGNSA. The CDR3 has 11 residues. Trimming pared 0 bases from V and 11 bases from J, leaving 4 bases between. The CDR3 nucleotides are TGTGCCAGCAGCTTAGCTGGGAAACTGTTTTTT. Translation: CASSLAGKLFF.

This clonotype has ten or more counts. The chain is built from TRBV5-6 and TRBJ2-1, with TRBD2 identical over 7 bases. Germline assignment: CDR1 SGHDT and CDR2 YYEEEE. This CDR3 contains 11 residues. V shed 4 bases, J shed 8 bases, and the junction held 0 bases outside the gene matches. DNA for the CDR3: TGTGCCAGCAGCCTAGCGGATGAGCAGTTCTTC. It encodes CASSLADEQFF. Full variable domain (missing parts from reference TRBV5-6 and TRBJ2-1): DAGVTQSPTHLIKTRGQQVTLRCSPKSGHDTVSWYQQALGQGPQFIFQYYEEEERQRGNFPDRFSGHQFPNYSSELNVNALLLGDSALYLCASSLADEQFFGPGTRLTVL.

This clonotype has at least ten counts. Here the CDR3 DNA reads TGTGCCAGCAGCCTCGACAGGGCCTATGGCTACACCTTC. It specifies CASSLDRAYGYTF. The J gene is TRBJ1-2, the V gene TRBV9; 7 bases align to TRBD1. Germline V lookup: CDR1 SGDLS, CDR2 YYNGEE. J gave up 4 bases and V 4 bases, and 4 bases lay outside the gene matches. CDR3 size: 13 residues. Combining the CDR3 with reference TRBV9 and TRBJ1-2 gives the whole variable domain DSGVTQTPKHLITATGQRVTLRCSPRSGDLSVYWYQQSLDQGLQFLIQYYNGEERAKGNILERFSAQQFPDLHSELNLSSLELGDSALYFCASSLDRAYGYTFGSGTRLTVV.

Many counts were recorded for this clonotype. V and J are TRBV6-1 and TRBJ2-1; no firm D call. Per the germline V gene, CDR1 is MNHNS and CDR2 is SASEGT. The V gene lost 7 bases and the J gene lost 6 bases, with 19 bases spanning the gap. This CDR3 contains 15 residues. CDR3 in DNA: TGTGCCAGCATTAGAGACTCGACCTCTTCCAATGAGCAGTTCTTC. This translates into CASIRDSTSSNEQFF.

There are a few counts of this clonotype. V usage is TRBV27 and J usage is TRBJ2-3; 8 bases map to TRBD1. The CDR3 is 15 residues long. V dropped 3 bases and J dropped 5; count of bases not matched to a gene: 7. In germline, CDR1 is MNHEY, CDR2 SMNVEV (reference sequence). The CDR3 DNA follows: TGTGCCAGCAGTTTCGGACAGGGCCCCGGAGATACGCAGTATTTT. As protein: CASSFGQGPGDTQYF.

This clonotype appeared a few times. CDR3 loop: CATSILGGGDTQYF. The CDR3 region has the DNA TGTGCCACCAGCATCCTGGGGGGGGGAGATACGCAGTATTTT. The J gene is TRBJ2-3, the V gene TRBV15, with 7 bases that match TRBD2. The CDR3 is made up of 14 amino acids. CDR1 is LNHNV and CDR2 is YYDKDF in the germline V gene (reference sequence). V was clipped by 4 bases and J by 5 bases; unmatched bases: 6. The variable domain in full, completed from reference TRBV15 and TRBJ2-3, reads DAMVIQNPRYQVTQFGKPVTLSCSQTLNHNVMYWYQQKSSQAPKLLFHYYDKDFNNEADTPDNFQSRRPNTSFCFLDIRSPGLGDTAMYLCATSILGGGDTQYFGPGTRLTVL.

The sample holds a few counts of this clonotype. The genes are TRBV19 and TRBJ1-4; no clear D gene. The V and J ends lost 10 bases and 6 bases respectively, with 18 bases between them. Germline assignment: CDR1 LNHDA and CDR2 SQIVND (reference sequence). This CDR3 is 14 amino acids long. The CDR3 DNA sequence: TGTGCCACCGCGGATTTCCGGGCGCATGAAAAACTGTTTTTT. It encodes CATADFRAHEKLFF. Drawing the rest from reference TRBV19 and TRBJ1-4, the complete variable domain is DGGITQSPKYLFRKEGQNVTLSCEQNLNHDAMYWYRQDPGQGLRLIYYSQIVNDFQKGDIAEGYSVSREKKESFPLTVTSAQKNPTAFYLCATADFRAHEKLFFGSGTQLSVL.

This sequence joins TRBV7-2 and TRBJ2-3; TRBD2 matches at 7 bases. V lost 5 bases to trimming and J lost 0 bases; unmatched junction nucleotides: 5. This CDR3 is 15 amino acids long. CDR1 is SGHTA and CDR2 is FQGNSA in the germline V gene. The CDR3, as DNA: TGTGCCAGCAGCCGATCTAGCGGAAGCACAGATACGCAGTATTTT. This sequence encodes CASSRSSGSTDTQYF.